This T cell receptor (beta chain) was sequenced in a study of immune evolution from preneoplasia to lung adenocarcinoma. Deletions cut 5 bases from V and 0 bases from J, with 14 bases between. CDR1 is MDHEN and CDR2 is SYDVKM in the germline V gene. The CDR3 spans 15 residues. General study results and limits: Normal lung had highest clonality; later lesions appeared denser, more diverse. Normal lung had the highest top T cell clone frequencies.

A word on this clone: Its matching antigen is unknown.

Two lung cancer pathologists independently confirmed each histologic diagnosis. Macro-dissection enriched premalignant or tumor cells before nucleic acid extraction. Sequencing was performed with immunoSEQ multiplex PCR; in TCRdb, only in-frame clones are kept and a portion is missing. The sample consists of under 5,500 clones, 88% of them appearing once. The V and J genes are TRBV28 and TRBJ2-7; a weak D match, TRBD1 (6 bases). The receptor comes from a person aged 55-80 years with lung adenocarcinoma. Sequencing was carried out using FFPE lung adenocarcinoma in situ tissue. The DNA of the CDR3 is TGTGCCAGCAGTCCCTCAGGGGTCAGCTCCTACGAGCAGTACTTC. Translated, it gives CASSPSGVSSYEQYF.